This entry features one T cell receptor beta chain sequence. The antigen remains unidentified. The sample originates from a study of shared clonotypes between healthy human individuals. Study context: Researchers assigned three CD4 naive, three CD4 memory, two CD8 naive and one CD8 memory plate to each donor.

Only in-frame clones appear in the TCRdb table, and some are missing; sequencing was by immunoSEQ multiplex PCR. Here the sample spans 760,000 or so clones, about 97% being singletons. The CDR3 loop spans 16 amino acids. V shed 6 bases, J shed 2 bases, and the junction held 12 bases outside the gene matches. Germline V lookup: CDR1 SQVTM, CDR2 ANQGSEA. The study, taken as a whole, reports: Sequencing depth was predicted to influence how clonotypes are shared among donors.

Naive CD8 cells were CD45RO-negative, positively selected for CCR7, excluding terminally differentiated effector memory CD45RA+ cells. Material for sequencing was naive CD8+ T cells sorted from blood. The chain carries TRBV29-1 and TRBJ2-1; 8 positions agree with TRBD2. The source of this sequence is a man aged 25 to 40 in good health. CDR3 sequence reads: CSVPGSAGVAYNEQFF. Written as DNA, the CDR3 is TGCAGCGTGCCCGGTTCAGCGGGAGTGGCCTACAATGAGCAGTTCTTC.